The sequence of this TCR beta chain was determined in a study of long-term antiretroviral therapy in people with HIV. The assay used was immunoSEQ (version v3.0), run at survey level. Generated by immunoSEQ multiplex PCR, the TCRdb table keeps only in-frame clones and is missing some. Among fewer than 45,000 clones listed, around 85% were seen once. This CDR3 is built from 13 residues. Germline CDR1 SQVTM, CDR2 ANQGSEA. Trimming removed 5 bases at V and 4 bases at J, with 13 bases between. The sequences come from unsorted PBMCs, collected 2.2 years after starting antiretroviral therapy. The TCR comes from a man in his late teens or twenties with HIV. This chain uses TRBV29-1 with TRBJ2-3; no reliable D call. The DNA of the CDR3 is TGCAGCGTTATGCCTTGGAACGCAGATACGCAGTATTTT. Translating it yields CSVMPWNADTQYF.